This T cell receptor (beta chain) was captured in a study of blood T cells in healthy people across ages. Investigators took about 9.4 milliliters of peripheral blood from every donor. About this clonotype: Its cognate antigen is unknown.

Findings of the study overall: The CMV status of each donor remained undetermined, and this could have confounded shifts in expanded clonotypes.

Trimming left V 3 bases short and J 1 base short, with 12 bases between. In germline, CDR1 is KGHDR, CDR2 SFDVKD. The CDR3 sequence is 15 residues long. For the second PCR, which ran for 7 to 11 cycles, a sample-barcoded 5' primer and a J-beta primer mix were used. TCRdb re-analysed the 5' RACE reads in MiXCR, keeping a single row per CDR3 protein. Here the sample spans 760,000 or so distinct CDR3 sequences, roughly 25% being singletons. These data were likewise used in another study, on T cells of mothers and their children. In that study: Over 8.5 million reads per mother and roughly 3 million per child were obtained. When mothers and children were related, their normalized repertoire overlap, which was always slightly higher, did not differ significantly from that of unrelated pairs.

The sequence came from a boy aged 10-17 years in good health. The specimen was blood. The chain is built from TRBV24-1 and TRBJ2-7; TRBD1 or TRBD2 may be the D gene (5 bases each). The CDR3 here is CATSDAGRASYEQYF. The DNA for the CDR3 is TGTGCCACCAGTGATGCAGGGAGAGCGTCCTACGAGCAGTACTTC.